This T cell receptor (beta chain) was found in a study of cytomegalovirus exposure and HLA in healthy donors. This clone was observed a handful of times. Germline V gene sequence: CDR1 MNHEY, CDR2 SVGAGI. CDR3 length equals 14 residues. J gave up 2 bases and V 5 bases, and 5 bases lay outside the gene matches. Primers: 60 Vbeta forward and 13 Jbeta reverse. Produced via immunoSEQ multiplex PCR; TCRdb's table is partial and in-frame only. Among about 140,000 clones listed, 73% were seen once. Sequenced: PBMCs. This TCR was sampled from a woman in her thirties or forties in good health and CMV-seronegative. This sequence joins TRBV6-5 and TRBJ1-2, with TRBD1 matching 7 bases. The CDR3, as DNA: TGTGCCAGCAGTGGGGGACAGTGGAACTATGGCTACACCTTC. This gives the protein CASSGGQWNYGYTF.